Listed below are T cell receptor beta chains from one sample, sequenced in a study of T-cell memory formation after mild COVID-19. TCRdb analysed the 5' RACE reads with MiXCR anew, one entry per CDR3 protein. The sample has 540,000 or so distinct CDR3 sequences; roughly 20% are singletons. The sample taken for sequencing was PBMCs or a T cell subset sorted from them (not recorded which). All receptors derive from an adult woman who had mild COVID-19 (a few samples of this study predate the infection). Cell type and time point are not known. Both conserved end residues are part of each CDR3. The D gene is left open where the match is weak. Expanded clones get a size class; other rows say once, few or many, or leave the size out.

clone_size: -
j_call: TRBJ2-7
d_call: -
v_call: TRBV5-4
cdr3_nt: TGTGCCAGCAGCTTGGGGGGCGGACACTTTCCCTACGAGCAGTACTTC
cdr3_aa: CASSLGGGHFPYEQYF

clone_size: -
j_call: TRBJ2-1
d_call: TRBD1
v_call: TRBV15
cdr3_nt: TGTGCCGCCCGGACCGGGACAGGTTCCTACAATGAGCAGTTCTTC
cdr3_aa: CAARTGTGSYNEQFF

clone_size: -
j_call: TRBJ1-3
d_call: -
v_call: TRBV3-1
cdr3_nt: TGTGCCAGCAGTCCAGTCTCTGGAAACACCATATATTTT
cdr3_aa: CASSPVSGNTIYF

clone_size: many
j_call: TRBJ2-3
d_call: -
v_call: TRBV7-8
cdr3_nt: TGTGCCAGCAGCGGTGAGGGCCTCGCAGATACGCAGTATTTT
cdr3_aa: CASSGEGLADTQYF

clone_size: -
j_call: TRBJ1-1
d_call: -
v_call: TRBV10-2
cdr3_nt: TGCGCCAGCAGCCTAGACGGGGCCACTGAAGCTTTCTTT
cdr3_aa: CASSLDGATEAFF

clone_size: -
j_call: TRBJ2-3
d_call: TRBD2
v_call: TRBV12-3/TRBV12-4
cdr3_nt: TGTGCCAGCACCCTGAGCGGGGGGGGCACAGATACGCAGTATTTT
cdr3_aa: CASTLSGGGTDTQYF

clone_size: few
j_call: TRBJ2-7
d_call: TRBD2
v_call: TRBV7-9
cdr3_nt: TGTGCCAGCAGCTTAGCGCGGGGGGCAAACGACGAGCAGTACTTC
cdr3_aa: CASSLARGANDEQYF

clone_size: few
j_call: TRBJ1-6
d_call: -
v_call: TRBV5-1
cdr3_nt: TGCGCCAGCAGCTTGGTCGGGGGCTCGGGTGTCTATAATTCACCCCTCCACTTT
cdr3_aa: CASSLVGGSGVYNSPLHF

clone_size: -
j_call: TRBJ1-2
d_call: -
v_call: TRBV20-1
cdr3_nt: TGCAGTGCCCCAGCATATGGCTACACCTTC
cdr3_aa: CSAPAYGYTF

clone_size: -
j_call: TRBJ2-7
d_call: -
v_call: TRBV7-8
cdr3_nt: TGTGCCAGCAGCCTGGACAGTCCTCCCTACGAGCAGTACTTC
cdr3_aa: CASSLDSPPYEQYF

clone_size: -
j_call: TRBJ2-3
d_call: TRBD1
v_call: TRBV7-9
cdr3_nt: TGTGCCAGCAGCCTAGACGACAGGGTCTTTATGCCAGATACGCAGTATTTT
cdr3_aa: CASSLDDRVFMPDTQYF

clone_size: few
j_call: TRBJ2-7
d_call: TRBD2
v_call: TRBV7-6
cdr3_nt: TGTGCCAGCAGTCGAGGACTAGATCGCTACGAGCAGTACTTC
cdr3_aa: CASSRGLDRYEQYF

clone_size: -
j_call: TRBJ2-5
d_call: -
v_call: TRBV2
cdr3_nt: TGTGCCAGCAGTCAGGGTGAACCAAGACGGACCCAGTACTTC
cdr3_aa: CASSQGEPRRTQYF

clone_size: -
j_call: TRBJ2-2
d_call: TRBD2
v_call: TRBV12-3/TRBV12-4
cdr3_nt: TGTGCCAGCAGCCTCTCTGGCGGGGGGAACACCGGGGAGCTGTTTTTT
cdr3_aa: CASSLSGGGNTGELFF

clone_size: -
j_call: TRBJ2-5
d_call: TRBD2
v_call: TRBV20-1
cdr3_nt: TGCAGTGCCACTAGCGGGGGGTTTGAAGAGACCCAGTACTTC
cdr3_aa: CSATSGGFEETQYF

clone_size: -
j_call: TRBJ2-1
d_call: -
v_call: TRBV29-1
cdr3_nt: TGCAGCGTAGAGGGTAAGTGGCCCAAGAATGAGCAGTTCTTC
cdr3_aa: CSVEGKWPKNEQFF

clone_size: many
j_call: TRBJ2-7
d_call: TRBD2
v_call: TRBV27
cdr3_nt: TGTGCCAGCAGTTTGTTAGCGGGGCCCTCCTACGAGCAGTACTTC
cdr3_aa: CASSLLAGPSYEQYF

clone_size: -
j_call: TRBJ2-1
d_call: -
v_call: TRBV20-1
cdr3_nt: TGCAGTGCCACTGGAGGGTCTGTCGATGAGCAGTTCTTC
cdr3_aa: CSATGGSVDEQFF

clone_size: few
j_call: TRBJ2-3
d_call: -
v_call: TRBV4-2
cdr3_nt: TGTGCCAGCAGCCGCCCGGGGCAGGGCTTGACAGATACGCAGTATTTT
cdr3_aa: CASSRPGQGLTDTQYF

clone_size: -
j_call: TRBJ2-3
d_call: -
v_call: TRBV7-2
cdr3_nt: TGTGCCAGCAGCTCCGGTGAGGCCATCGCAGATACGCAGTATTTT
cdr3_aa: CASSSGEAIADTQYF